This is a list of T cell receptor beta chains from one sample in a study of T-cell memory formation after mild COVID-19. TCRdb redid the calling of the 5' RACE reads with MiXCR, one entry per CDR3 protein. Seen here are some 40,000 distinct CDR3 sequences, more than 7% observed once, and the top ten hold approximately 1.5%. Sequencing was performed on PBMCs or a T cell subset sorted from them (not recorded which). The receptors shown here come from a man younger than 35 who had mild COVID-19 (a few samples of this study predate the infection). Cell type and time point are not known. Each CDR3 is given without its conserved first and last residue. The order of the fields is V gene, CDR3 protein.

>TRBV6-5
ASSPEGDNQPQH
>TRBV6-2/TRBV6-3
AGRRSQYQPQH
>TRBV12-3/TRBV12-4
ASSLEGRPRF
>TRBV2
ASSVGQGPPLH
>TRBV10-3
AIKGGSTDTQY
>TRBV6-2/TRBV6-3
ASESFAGIETQY
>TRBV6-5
ASTGTGGVGAF
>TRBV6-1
ASSETRNSPLH
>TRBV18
ASSLARWETQY
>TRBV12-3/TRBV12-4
ASSFARNQPQH
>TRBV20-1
SALPYRASNTEAF
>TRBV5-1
ASSLGDSRPEAF
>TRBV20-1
RGWGTEAF
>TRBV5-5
ASSLTGDTQY
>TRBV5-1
ASSSTGGDTQY
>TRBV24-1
ATSALLADQETQY
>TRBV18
ASSPGDWGYEQY
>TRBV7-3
ASSLQPGGHEQY
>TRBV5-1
ASSGGGRGETQY
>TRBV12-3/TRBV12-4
ASSSGTANREKLF
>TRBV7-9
ASSLGAKGQF
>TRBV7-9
ASSLAPGLEQPQH
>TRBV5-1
ASSESPQVTQY
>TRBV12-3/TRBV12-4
ASRGSSYNSPLH
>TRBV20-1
SARDLTRAGGETQY
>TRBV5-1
ASSFALDIRASNEQF
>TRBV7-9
ASSPLRNTEAF
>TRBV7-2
ASSFLASGGNNEQF
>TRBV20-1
SASILWGLAGSNEQF
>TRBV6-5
ASSYSGGSYEQY
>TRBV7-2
ASSLPPTTVDIQY
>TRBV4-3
ASSRTPGTNTGELF
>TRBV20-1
SAKLTGDGCCTEAF
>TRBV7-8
ASSRQGAANEKLF
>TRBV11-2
ASSLAPQWLGETQY
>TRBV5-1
ASSLRSNQAGELF
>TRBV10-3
AISASGGTNTGELF